This T cell receptor (beta chain) was obtained from a study of blood T cell repertoires in COVID-19 (dated by TCRdb to about 2020). Study-level background: Collaborator samples came from the United States, Italy and Spain and covered acute and convalescent phases of COVID-19. Deeply sampled blood TCRbeta repertoires from subjects exposed to, actively infected with, or recovered from COVID-19 were included in the dataset. The repertoires were released in a freely available public database intended as a resource for research on the immune response to SARS-CoV-2. HLA class I and class II types, where available, came from metadata supplied by the sample provider rather than from assay-based typing. The material from the prospective study consisted of cDNA or gDNA derived from T cells, B-cell-depleted T cells, or PBMCs. Samples were obtained from the ongoing ImmuneRACE study (first 160 participants) and from about 1,300 subjects provided by 6 global collaborators. Sample metadata almost always included a de-identified subject ID, COVID-19 status, age in years and sex.

Spanning cysteine to phenylalanine, the CDR3 consists of 14 amino acids. Here the CDR3 DNA is all that survives: 42 bases in frame from base 1. Based on the germline V gene, the CDR1 and CDR2 sequences are SGHTA and FQGTGA. Clipping removes 4 bases from V and 5 bases from J, with 6 as the unmatched junction base count. General study outcomes and caveats: The quantity of clinical and demographic metadata differed by source and by participant and was supplied without curation.

The collaborating institutions used their own protocols to collect whole blood in K2EDTA tubes. Collaborator samples were shipped for TCRbeta analysis as frozen whole blood, isolated PBMCs, or DNA extracted from either sample type. Comments on this clone: Its antigen has not been determined. Base qualities are not recorded, but no much larger clone differs from it by a single base.

TCRbeta CDR3 regions were amplified from genomic DNA using the immunoSEQ Assay, a bias-controlled multiplex PCR. Concerning the study's data processing: The number of nucleated cells in each sample was estimated by amplification of reference gene primers within the assay. To quantify the absolute abundance of each unique TCRbeta CDR3 rearrangement, sequence reads were collapsed and filtered. For each sample, productive Simpson clonality was calculated by taking the square root of Simpson's diversity index across productive rearrangements. The immuneACCESS repertoire file appears here via TCRdb, limited to in-frame rearrangements. These files lack a portion of the clones; in checked studies, under half of the deficit traces to unresolved V genes, and the cause of the others is not known. That table furnishes V, J and clone size, whereas the DNA furnished D and trimming. The table for this sample lists about 74,000 clones; 80% of them were counted only once. The biggest ten clones account for less than 15% of the sample.

The V and J segments used are TRBV7-3 and TRBJ2-5, with 8 bases in between that match TRBD1. This TCR was recovered from a human donor in a cohort sampled during active COVID-19. Sequenced sample: peripheral blood. Read as DNA, the sequence is TGTGCCAGCAGCTACCAGGGGGCAGGGGAGACCCAGTACTTC. Translated, it gives CASSYQGAGETQYF.